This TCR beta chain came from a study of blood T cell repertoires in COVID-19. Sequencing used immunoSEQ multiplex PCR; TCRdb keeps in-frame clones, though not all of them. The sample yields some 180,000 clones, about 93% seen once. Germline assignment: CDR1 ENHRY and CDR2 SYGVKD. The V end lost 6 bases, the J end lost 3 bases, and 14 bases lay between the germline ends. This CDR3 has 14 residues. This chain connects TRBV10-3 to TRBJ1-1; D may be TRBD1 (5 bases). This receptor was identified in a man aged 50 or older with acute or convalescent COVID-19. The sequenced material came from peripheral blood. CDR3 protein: CAIRQGQAYTEAFF. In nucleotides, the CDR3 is TGTGCCATCAGGCAGGGTCAAGCCTACACTGAAGCTTTCTTT.